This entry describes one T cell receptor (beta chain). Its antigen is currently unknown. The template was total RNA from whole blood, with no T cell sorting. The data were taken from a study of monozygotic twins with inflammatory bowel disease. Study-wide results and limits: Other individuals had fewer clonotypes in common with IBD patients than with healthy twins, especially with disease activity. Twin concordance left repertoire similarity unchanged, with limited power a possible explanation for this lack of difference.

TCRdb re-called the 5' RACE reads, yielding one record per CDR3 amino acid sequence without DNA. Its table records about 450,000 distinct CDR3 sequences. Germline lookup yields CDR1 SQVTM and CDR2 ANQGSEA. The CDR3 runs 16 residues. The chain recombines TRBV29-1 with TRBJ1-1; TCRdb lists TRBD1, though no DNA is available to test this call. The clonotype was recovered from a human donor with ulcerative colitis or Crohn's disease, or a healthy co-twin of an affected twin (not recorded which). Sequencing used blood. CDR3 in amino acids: CSVGRPTGGRNTEAFF.